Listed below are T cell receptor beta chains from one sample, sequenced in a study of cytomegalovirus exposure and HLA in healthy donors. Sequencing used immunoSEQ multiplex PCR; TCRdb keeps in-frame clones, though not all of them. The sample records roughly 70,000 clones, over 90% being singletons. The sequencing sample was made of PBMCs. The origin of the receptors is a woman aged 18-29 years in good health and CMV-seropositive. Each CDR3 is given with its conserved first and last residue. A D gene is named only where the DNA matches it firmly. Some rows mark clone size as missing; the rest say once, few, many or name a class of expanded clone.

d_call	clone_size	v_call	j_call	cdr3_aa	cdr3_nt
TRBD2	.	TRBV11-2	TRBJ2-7	CASRLLAGGYEQYF	TGTGCCAGCAGGTTACTAGCGGGAGGGTACGAGCAGTACTTC
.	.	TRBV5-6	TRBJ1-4	CASSLSIQGRELFF	TGTGCCAGCAGCTTGTCTATCCAGGGTCGAGAACTGTTTTTT
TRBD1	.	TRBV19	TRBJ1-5	CASSIKHFRDRVYQPQHF	TGTGCCAGTAGTATAAAACATTTCCGGGACAGGGTCTACCAGCCCCAGCATTTT
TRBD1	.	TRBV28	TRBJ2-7	CASSFNSLGQGYEQYF	TGTGCCAGCAGTTTCAACTCCCTGGGACAGGGCTACGAGCAGTACTTC
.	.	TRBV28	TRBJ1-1	CASSLPVTEAFF	TGTGCCAGCAGTTTACCAGTCACTGAAGCTTTCTTT
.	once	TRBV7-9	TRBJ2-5	CASSSVSALLGGTQYF	TGTGCCAGCAGCTCAGTGTCGGCTCTCTTGGGGGGGACCCAGTACTTC
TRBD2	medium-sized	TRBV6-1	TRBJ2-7	CASSTAGGLSYEQYF	TGTGCCAGCAGCACCGCGGGAGGTCTCTCCTACGAGCAGTACTTC
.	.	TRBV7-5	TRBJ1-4	CARSLRGGNEKLFF	TGTGCCAGAAGCTTACGGGGTGGGAATGAAAAACTGTTTTTT
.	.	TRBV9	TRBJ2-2	CASSGDRGELFF	TGTGCCAGCAGCGGAGACAGGGGGGAGCTGTTTTTT
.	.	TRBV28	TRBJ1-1	CASSFSRLNTEAFF	TGTGCCAGCAGTTTCTCGCGGCTGAACACTGAAGCTTTCTTT
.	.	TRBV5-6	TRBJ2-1	CASSYYDEQFF	TGTGCCAGCAGCTACTACGATGAGCAGTTCTTC
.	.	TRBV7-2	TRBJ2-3	CASSYGLDTQYF	TGTGCCAGCAGCTACGGTCTGGATACGCAGTATTTT
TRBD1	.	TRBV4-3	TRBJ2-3	CASSSGQGSTDTQYF	TGCGCCAGCAGCTCCGGACAGGGGAGCACAGATACGCAGTATTTT
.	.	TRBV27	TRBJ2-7	CASPTLVLANEQYF	TGTGCCAGCCCCACCCTGGTACTAGCTAACGAGCAGTACTTC
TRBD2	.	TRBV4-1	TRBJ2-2	CASQVSSGKNTGELFF	TGCGCCAGCCAAGTTTCTAGCGGGAAGAACACCGGGGAGCTGTTTTTT
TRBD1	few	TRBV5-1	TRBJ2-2	CASSPDRGITGELFF	TGCGCCAGCAGCCCAGACAGGGGGATAACCGGGGAGCTGTTTTTT
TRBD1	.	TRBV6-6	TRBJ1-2	CASRTGDYGYTF	TGTGCCAGCAGGACAGGGGACTATGGCTACACCTTC
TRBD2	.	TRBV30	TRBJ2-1	CAWSVLAGVSYNEQFF	TGTGCCTGGAGTGTTCTGGCGGGAGTAAGTTACAATGAGCAGTTCTTC
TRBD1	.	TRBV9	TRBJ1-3	CASSPGQAGNTIYF	TGTGCCAGCAGCCCGGGACAGGCTGGAAACACCATATATTTT
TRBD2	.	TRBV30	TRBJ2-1	CAWSPMAGGHEQFF	TGTGCCTGGAGCCCTATGGCGGGAGGGCATGAGCAGTTCTTC
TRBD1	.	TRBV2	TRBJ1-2	CASSAWTGEGYTF	TGTGCCAGCAGTGCCTGGACAGGGGAAGGCTACACCTTC
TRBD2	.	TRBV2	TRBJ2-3	CANKAGGPPDTQYF	TGTGCCAATAAAGCGGGAGGGCCCCCAGATACGCAGTATTTT
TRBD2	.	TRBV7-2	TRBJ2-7	CASSPSGGPYEQYF	TGTGCCAGCAGCCCCAGCGGGGGACCCTACGAGCAGTACTTC
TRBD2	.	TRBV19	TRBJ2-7	CASSMSSGFYEQYF	TGTGCCAGTAGTATGAGTAGCGGGTTCTACGAGCAGTACTTC
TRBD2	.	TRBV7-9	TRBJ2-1	CATGLAGEAYNEQFF	TGTGCCACCGGACTAGCGGGAGAGGCCTACAATGAGCAGTTCTTC
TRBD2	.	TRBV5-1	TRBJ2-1	CASSLARLAGHNEQFF	TGCGCCAGCAGCTTGGCGAGACTAGCGGGGCACAATGAGCAGTTCTTC
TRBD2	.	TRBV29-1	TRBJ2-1	CSGLQLAGGPHNEQFF	TGCAGCGGATTACAACTAGCGGGAGGGCCCCACAATGAGCAGTTCTTC
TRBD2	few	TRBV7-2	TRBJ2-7	CASSLAVLAGAGEQYF	TGTGCCAGCAGCTTAGCCGTCCTAGCGGGAGCCGGCGAGCAGTACTTC
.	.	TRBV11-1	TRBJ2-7	CASSLLFSGSYEQYF	TGTGCCAGCAGCTTGCTATTTAGCGGTTCCTACGAGCAGTACTTC
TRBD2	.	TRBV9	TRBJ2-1	CASSVGGGASSYNEQFF	TGTGCCAGCAGCGTAGGCGGGGGGGCGAGCTCCTACAATGAGCAGTTCTTC
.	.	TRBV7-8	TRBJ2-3	CASSLAGNGADTQYF	TGTGCCAGCAGCTTAGCAGGAAACGGGGCAGATACGCAGTATTTT
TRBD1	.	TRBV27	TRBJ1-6	CASSFRDRSSYNSPLHF	TGTGCCAGCAGTTTCCGGGACAGGAGCTCCTATAATTCACCCCTCCACTTT
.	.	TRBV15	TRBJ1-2	CATSPGREEVYGYTF	TGTGCCACCAGCCCCGGTCGGGAGGAGGTCTATGGCTACACCTTC
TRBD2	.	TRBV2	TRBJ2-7	CASTGLAGAHEQYF	TGTGCCAGCACTGGACTAGCGGGAGCCCACGAGCAGTACTTC
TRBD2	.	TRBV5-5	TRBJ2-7	CASSKRLAGLGPLYEQYF	TGTGCCAGCAGCAAGAGGCTAGCGGGTTTGGGCCCCCTCTACGAGCAGTACTTC
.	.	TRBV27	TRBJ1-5	CASSPIGQGNQPQHF	TGTGCCAGCAGTCCGATCGGTCAGGGCAATCAGCCCCAGCATTTT
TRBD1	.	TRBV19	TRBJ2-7	CASSKQGGEQYF	TGTGCCAGTAGTAAACAGGGGGGCGAGCAGTACTTC
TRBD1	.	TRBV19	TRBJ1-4	CASSTSDRGGEKLFF	TGTGCCAGTAGCACATCCGACAGGGGCGGTGAAAAACTGTTTTTT
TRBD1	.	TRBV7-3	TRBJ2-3	CASSPDRGRADTQYF	TGTGCCAGCAGCCCGGACAGGGGGCGTGCAGATACGCAGTATTTT
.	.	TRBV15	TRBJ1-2	CATSRDGPEGYGYTF	TGTGCCACCAGCAGAGATGGGCCGGAGGGCTATGGCTACACCTTC
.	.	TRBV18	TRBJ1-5	CASSQVIGPGRYSNQPQHF	TGTGCCAGCTCACAAGTAATTGGGCCAGGAAGATATAGCAATCAGCCCCAGCATTTT
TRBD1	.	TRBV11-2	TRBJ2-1	CASSSGTGPYNEQFF	TGTGCCAGCAGCTCCGGGACAGGGCCCTACAATGAGCAGTTCTTC
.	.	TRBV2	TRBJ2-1	CASTGTGYNEQFF	TGTGCCAGCACCGGGACTGGCTACAATGAGCAGTTCTTC
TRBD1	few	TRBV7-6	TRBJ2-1	CASSTPRDRGHEQFF	TGTGCCAGCAGCACACCCCGGGACAGGGGGCATGAGCAGTTCTTC
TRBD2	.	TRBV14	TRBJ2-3	CASSQDFAGADTQYF	TGTGCCAGCAGCCAAGATTTCGCGGGGGCAGATACGCAGTATTTT
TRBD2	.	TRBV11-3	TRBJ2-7	CASSLGGLAGGPILYEQYF	TGTGCCAGCAGCTTAGGCGGACTAGCGGGAGGGCCTATTCTCTACGAGCAGTACTTC
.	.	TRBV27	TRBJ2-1	CASRWDFYNEQFF	TGTGCCAGCAGATGGGACTTCTACAATGAGCAGTTCTTC
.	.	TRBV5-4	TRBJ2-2	CASSLDRNTGELFF	TGTGCCAGCAGTTTGGACAGGAACACCGGGGAGCTGTTTTTT
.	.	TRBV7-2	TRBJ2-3	CASSLLGEADTQYF	TGTGCCAGCAGCTTACTAGGGGAGGCCGATACGCAGTATTTT
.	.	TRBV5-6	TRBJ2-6	CASSLVHSGANVLTF	TGTGCCAGCAGCTTGGTTCACTCTGGGGCCAACGTCCTGACTTTC
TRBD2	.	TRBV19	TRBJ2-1	CASSIGPAGEGNEQFF	TGTGCCAGTAGTATCGGACCAGCGGGAGAAGGCAATGAGCAGTTCTTC
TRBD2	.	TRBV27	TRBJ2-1	CASSFLGTRNEQFF	TGTGCCAGCAGTTTTCTTGGGACTAGAAATGAGCAGTTCTTC